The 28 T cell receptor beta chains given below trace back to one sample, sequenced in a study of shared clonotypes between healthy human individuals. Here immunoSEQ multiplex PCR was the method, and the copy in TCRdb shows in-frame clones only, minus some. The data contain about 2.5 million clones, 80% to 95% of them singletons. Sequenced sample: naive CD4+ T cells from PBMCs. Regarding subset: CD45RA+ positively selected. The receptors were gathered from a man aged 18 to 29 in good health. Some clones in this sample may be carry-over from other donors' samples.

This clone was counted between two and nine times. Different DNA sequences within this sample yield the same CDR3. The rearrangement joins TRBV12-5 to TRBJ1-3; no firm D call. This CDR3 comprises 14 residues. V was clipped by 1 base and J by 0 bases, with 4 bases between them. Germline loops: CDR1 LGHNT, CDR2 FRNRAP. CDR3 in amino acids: CASGLGGSGNTIYF. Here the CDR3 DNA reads TGTGCTAGTGGTTTGGGAGGCTCTGGAAACACCATATATTTT.

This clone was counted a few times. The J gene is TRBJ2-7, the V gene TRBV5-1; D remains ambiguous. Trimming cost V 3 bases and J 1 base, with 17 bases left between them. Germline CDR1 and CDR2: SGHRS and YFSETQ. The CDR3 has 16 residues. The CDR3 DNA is TGCGCCAGCAGCTCTGCGGAGTTTGAACGGTCCTACGAGCAGTACTTC. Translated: CASSSAEFERSYEQYF.

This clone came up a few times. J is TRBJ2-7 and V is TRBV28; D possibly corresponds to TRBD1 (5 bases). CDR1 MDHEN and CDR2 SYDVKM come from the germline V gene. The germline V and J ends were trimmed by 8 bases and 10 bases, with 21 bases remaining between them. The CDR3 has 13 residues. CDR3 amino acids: CASHSGRGVEQYF. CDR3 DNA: TGTGCCAGCCACTCAGGTAGGGGTGTCGAACAGTACTTC.

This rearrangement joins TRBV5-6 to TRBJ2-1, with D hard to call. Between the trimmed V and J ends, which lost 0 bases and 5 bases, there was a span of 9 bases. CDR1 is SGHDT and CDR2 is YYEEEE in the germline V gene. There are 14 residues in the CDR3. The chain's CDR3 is CASSLELRNNEQFF. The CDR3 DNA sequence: TGTGCCAGCAGCTTGGAACTACGGAACAATGAGCAGTTCTTC.

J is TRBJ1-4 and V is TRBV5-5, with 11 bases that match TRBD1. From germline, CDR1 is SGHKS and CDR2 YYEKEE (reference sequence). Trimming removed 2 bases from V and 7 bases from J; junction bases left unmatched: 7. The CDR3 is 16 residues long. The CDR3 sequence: CASSFWSGTGGEKLFF. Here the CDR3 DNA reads TGTGCCAGCAGCTTCTGGAGCGGGACAGGGGGTGAAAAACTGTTTTTT.

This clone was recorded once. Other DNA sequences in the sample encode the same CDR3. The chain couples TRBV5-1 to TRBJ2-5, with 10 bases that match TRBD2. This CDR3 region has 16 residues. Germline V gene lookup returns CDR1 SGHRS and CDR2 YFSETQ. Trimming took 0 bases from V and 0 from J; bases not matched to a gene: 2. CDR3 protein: CASSLALAGDQETQYF. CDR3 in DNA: TGCGCCAGCAGCTTGGCGCTAGCGGGAGACCAAGAGACCCAGTACTTC.

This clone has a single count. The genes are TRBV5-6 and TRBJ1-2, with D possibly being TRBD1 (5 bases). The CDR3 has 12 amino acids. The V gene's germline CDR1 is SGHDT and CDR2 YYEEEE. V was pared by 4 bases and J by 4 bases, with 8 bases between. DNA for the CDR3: TGTGCCAGCAGCGGGGGAGCCTATGGCTACACCTTC. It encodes CASSGGAYGYTF.

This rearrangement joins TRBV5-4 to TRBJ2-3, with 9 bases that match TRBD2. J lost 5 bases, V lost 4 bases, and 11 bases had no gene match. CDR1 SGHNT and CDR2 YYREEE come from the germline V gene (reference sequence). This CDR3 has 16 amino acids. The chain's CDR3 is CASSAGGVAGVDTQYF. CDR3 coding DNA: TGTGCCAGCAGCGCTGGCGGGGTAGCGGGAGTAGATACGCAGTATTTT.

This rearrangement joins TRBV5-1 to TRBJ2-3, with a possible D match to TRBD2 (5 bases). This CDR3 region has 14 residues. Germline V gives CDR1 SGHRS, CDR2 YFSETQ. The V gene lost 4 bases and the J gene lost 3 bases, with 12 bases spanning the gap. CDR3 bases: TGCGCCAGCAGCATTACTCCGGGAACAGATACGCAGTATTTT. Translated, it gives CASSITPGTDTQYF.

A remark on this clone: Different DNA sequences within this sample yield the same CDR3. CDR3 sequence reads: CASSLGGSGELFF. For the CDR3, the DNA is TGTGCCAGCAGCTTAGGAGGATCCGGGGAGCTGTTTTTT. V gene TRBV11-3 combines with J gene TRBJ2-2; D call uncertain. Between the trimmed V and J ends, which lost 1 base and 6 bases, there was a span of 6 bases. The germline V gene encodes CDR1 SGHNT and CDR2 YENEEA. This CDR3 region has 13 residues.

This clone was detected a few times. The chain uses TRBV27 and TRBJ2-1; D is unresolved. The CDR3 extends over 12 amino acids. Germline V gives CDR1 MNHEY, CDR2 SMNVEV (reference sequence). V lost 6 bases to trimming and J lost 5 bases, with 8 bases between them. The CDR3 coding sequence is TGTGCCAGCAGCGCAGTGGACAATGAGCAGTTCTTC. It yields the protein CASSAVDNEQFF.

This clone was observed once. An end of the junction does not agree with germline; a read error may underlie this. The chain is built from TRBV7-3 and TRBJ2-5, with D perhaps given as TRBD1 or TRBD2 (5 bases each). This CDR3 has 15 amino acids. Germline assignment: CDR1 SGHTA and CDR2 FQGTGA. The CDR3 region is CASSLTPGPYETQYF. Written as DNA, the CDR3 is TGTGCCAGCAGCCTAACCCCGGGGCCGTACGAGACCCAGTACTTC.

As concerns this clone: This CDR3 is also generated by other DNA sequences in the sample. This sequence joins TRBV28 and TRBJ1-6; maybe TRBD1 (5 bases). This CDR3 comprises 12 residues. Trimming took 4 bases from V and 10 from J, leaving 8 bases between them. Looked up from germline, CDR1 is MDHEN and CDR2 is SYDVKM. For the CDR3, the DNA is TGTGCCAGCAGTTGGGGGGACTCACCCCTCCACTTT. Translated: CASSWGDSPLHF.

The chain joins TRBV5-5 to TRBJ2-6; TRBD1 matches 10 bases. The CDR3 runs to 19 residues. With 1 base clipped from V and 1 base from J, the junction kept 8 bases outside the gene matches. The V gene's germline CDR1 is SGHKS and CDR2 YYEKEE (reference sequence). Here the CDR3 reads CASSLILGQGTSGANVLTF. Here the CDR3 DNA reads TGTGCCAGCAGCTTGATACTGGGACAGGGGACATCTGGGGCCAACGTCCTGACTTTC.

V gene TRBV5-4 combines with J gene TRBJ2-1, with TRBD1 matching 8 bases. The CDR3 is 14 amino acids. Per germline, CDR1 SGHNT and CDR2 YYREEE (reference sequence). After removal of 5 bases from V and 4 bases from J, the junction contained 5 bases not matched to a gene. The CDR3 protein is CASSSGGLYNEQFF. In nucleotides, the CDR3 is TGTGCCAGCAGTTCAGGGGGCCTTTACAATGAGCAGTTCTTC. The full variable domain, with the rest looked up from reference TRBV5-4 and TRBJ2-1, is ETGVTQSPTHLIKTRGQQVTLRCSSQSGHNTVSWYQQALGQGPQFIFQYYREEENGRGNFPPRFSGLQFPNYSSELNVNALELDDSALYLCASSSGGLYNEQFFGPGTRLTVL.

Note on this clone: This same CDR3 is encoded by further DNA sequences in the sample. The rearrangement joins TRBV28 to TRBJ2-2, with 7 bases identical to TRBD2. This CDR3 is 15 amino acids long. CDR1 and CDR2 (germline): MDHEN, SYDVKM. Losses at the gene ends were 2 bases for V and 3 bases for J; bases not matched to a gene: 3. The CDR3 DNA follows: TGTGCCAGCAGTTTAGCGGGAGTCGACACCGGGGAGCTGTTTTTT. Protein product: CASSLAGVDTGELFF.

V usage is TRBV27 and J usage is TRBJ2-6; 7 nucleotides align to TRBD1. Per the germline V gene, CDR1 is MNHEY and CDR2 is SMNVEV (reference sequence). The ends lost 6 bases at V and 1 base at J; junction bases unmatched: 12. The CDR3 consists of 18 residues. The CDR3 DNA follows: TGTGCCAGCAGAGCCCCACAGGGGCGTCGATCTGGGGCCAACGTCCTGACTTTC. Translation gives CASRAPQGRRSGANVLTF.

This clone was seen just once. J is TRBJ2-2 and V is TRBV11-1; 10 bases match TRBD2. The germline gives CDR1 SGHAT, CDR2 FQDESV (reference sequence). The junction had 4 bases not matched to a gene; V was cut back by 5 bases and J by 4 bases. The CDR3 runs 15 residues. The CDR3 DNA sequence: TGTGCCAGCAGCCGAATAGCGGGAGGCACCGGGGAGCTGTTTTTT. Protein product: CASSRIAGGTGELFF.

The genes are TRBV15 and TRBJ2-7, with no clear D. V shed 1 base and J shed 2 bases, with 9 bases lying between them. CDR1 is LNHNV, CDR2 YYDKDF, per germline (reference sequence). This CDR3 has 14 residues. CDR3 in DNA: TGTGCCACCAGCAGAGCTAGGCAGCCCTACGAGCAGTACTTC. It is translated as CATSRARQPYEQYF.

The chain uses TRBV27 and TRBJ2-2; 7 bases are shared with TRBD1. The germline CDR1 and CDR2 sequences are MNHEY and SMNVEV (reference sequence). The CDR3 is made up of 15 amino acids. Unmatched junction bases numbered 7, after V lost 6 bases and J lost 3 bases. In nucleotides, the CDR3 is TGTGCCAGCAGCCAAGGGGGCCGGGACACCGGGGAGCTGTTTTTT. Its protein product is CASSQGGRDTGELFF.

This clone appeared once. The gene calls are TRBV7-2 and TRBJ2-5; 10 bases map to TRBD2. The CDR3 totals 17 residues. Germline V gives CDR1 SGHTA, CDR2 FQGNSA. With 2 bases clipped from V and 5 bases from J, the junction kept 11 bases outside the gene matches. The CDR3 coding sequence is TGTGCCAGCAGCTTAATCGCTAGCGGGAGAGTCGGGGAGACCCAGTACTTC. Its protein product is CASSLIASGRVGETQYF.

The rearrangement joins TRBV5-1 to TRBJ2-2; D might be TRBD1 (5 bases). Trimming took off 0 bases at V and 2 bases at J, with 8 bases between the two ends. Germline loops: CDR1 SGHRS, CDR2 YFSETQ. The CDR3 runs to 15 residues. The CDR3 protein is CASSLVDSNTGELFF. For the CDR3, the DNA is TGCGCCAGCAGCTTGGTCGACAGTAACACCGGGGAGCTGTTTTTT.

CDR3 region: CASSNTGGYTF. The CDR3 nucleotides are TGTGCCAGCAGTAACACAGGGGGCTACACCTTC. The chain combines TRBV28 with TRBJ1-2, with D possibly being TRBD1 (6 bases). The length of the CDR3 is 11 residues. The germline CDR1 and CDR2 sequences are MDHEN and SYDVKM. Trimming left V 5 bases short and J 8 bases short, with 9 bases between.

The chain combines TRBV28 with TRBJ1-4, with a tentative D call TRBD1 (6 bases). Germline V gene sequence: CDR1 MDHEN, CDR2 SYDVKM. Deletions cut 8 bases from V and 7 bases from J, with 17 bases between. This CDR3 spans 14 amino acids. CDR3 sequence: CASSKGGAVEKLFF. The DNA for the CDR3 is TGTGCCAGCTCTAAGGGGGGCGCGGTTGAAAAACTGTTTTTT.

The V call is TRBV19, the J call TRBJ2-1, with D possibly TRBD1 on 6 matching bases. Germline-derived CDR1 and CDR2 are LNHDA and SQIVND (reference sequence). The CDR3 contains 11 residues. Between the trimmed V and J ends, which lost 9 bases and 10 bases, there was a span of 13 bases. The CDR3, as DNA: TGTGCCAGCCGGCATGGGACAGAGCAGTTCTTC. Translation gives CASRHGTEQFF.

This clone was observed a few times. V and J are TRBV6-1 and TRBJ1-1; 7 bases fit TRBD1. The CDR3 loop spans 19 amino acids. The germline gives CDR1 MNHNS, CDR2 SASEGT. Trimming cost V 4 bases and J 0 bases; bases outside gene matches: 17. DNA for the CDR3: TGTGCCAGCAGTGGGCAGAAAGACAGGGCGATAGGATTGAACACTGAAGCTTTCTTT. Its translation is CASSGQKDRAIGLNTEAFF.

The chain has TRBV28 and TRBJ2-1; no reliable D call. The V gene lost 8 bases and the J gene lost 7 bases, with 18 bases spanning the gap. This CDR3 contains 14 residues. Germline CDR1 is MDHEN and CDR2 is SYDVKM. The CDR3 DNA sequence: TGTGCCAGCGGGTCTACCCGGAACTTAAATGAGCAGTTCTTC. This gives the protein CASGSTRNLNEQFF.

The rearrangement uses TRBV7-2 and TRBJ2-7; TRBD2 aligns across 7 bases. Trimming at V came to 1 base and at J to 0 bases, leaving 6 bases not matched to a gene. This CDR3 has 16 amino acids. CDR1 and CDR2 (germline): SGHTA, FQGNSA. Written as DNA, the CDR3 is TGTGCCAGCAGCTTAGTAAGCGGCGGGAGCTCCTACGAGCAGTACTTC. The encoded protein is CASSLVSGGSSYEQYF.